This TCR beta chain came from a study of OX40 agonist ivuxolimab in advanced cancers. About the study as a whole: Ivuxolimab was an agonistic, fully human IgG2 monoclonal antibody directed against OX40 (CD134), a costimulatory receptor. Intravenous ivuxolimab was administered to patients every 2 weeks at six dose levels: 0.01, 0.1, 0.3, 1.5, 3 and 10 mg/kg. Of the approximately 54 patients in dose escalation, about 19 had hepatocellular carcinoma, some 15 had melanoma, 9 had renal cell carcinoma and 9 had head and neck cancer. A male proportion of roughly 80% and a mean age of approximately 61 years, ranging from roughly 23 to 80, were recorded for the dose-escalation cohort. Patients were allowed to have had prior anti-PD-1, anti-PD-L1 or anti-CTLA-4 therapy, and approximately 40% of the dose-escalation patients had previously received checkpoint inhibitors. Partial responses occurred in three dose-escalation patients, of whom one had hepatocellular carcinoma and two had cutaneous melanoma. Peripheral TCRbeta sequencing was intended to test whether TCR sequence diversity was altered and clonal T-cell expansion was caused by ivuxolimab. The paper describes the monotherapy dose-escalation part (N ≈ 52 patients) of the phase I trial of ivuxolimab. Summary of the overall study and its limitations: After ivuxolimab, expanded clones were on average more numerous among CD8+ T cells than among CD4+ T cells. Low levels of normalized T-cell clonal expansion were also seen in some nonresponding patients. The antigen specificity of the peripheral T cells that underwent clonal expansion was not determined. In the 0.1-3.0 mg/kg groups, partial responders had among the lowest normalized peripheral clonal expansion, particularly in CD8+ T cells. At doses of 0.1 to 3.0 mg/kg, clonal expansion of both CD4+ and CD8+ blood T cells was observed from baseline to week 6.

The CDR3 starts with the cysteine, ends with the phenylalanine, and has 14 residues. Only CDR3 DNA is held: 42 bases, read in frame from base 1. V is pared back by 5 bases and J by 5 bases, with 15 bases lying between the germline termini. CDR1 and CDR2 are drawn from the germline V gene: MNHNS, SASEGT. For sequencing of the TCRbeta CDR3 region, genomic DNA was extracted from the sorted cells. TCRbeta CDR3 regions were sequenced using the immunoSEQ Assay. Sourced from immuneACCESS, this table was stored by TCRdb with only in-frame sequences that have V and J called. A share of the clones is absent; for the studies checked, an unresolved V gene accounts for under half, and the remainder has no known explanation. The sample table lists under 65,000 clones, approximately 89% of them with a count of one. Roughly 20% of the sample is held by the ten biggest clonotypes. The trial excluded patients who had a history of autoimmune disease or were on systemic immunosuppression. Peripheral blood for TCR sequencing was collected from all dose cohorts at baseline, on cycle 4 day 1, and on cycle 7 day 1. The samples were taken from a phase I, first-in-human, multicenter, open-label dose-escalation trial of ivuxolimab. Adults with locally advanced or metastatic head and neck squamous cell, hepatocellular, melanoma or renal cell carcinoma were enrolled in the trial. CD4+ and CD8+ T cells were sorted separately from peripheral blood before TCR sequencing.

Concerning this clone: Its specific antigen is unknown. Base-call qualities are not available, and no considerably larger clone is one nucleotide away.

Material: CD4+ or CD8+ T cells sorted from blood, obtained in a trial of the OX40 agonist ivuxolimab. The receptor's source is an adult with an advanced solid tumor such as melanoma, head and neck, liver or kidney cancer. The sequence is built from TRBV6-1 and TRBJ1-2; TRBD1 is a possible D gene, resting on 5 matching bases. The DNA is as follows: TGTGCCAGCAGTCTGACCGGGACGGCATATGGCTACACCTTC. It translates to CASSLTGTAYGYTF.